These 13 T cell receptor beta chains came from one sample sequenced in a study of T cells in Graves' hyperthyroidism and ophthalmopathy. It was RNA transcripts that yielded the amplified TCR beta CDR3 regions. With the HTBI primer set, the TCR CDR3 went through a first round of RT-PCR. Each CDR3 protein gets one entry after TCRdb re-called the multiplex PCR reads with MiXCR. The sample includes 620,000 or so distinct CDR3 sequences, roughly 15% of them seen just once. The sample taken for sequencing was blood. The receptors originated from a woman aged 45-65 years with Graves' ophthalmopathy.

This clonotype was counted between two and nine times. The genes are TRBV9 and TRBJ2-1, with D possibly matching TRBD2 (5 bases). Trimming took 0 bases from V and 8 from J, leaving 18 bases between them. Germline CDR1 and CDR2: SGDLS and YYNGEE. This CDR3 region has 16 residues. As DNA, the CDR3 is TGTGCCAGCAGCGTAGGAAGTGGAAGCTACGGGGATGAGCAGTTCTTC. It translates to CASSVGSGSYGDEQFF.

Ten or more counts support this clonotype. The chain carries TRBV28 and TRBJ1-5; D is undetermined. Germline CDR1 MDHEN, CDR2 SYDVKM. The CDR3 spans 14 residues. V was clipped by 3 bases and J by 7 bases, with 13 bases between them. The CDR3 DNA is TGTGCCAGCAGTTTGGACGGGCTCGGGCAGCCCCAGCATTTT. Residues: CASSLDGLGQPQHF.

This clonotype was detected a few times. The CDR3 loop is CASSFGGGGRNQPQHF. CDR3 bases: TGTGCCAGCAGTTTTGGGGGGGGGGGGCGCAATCAGCCCCAGCATTTT. The chain carries TRBV27 and TRBJ1-5; a weak D match, TRBD1 (6 bases). This CDR3 has 16 amino acids. Germline V gene sequence: CDR1 MNHEY, CDR2 SMNVEV (reference sequence). Trimming took off 3 bases at V and 2 bases at J, with 14 bases between the two ends.

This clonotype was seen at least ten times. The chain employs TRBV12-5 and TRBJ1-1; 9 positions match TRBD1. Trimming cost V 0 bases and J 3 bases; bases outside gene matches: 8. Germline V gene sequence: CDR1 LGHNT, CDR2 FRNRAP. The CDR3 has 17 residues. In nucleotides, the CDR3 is TGTGCTAGTGGTTTGGTGGCCGGGACAGGGTTGGACACTGAAGCTTTCTTT. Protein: CASGLVAGTGLDTEAFF.

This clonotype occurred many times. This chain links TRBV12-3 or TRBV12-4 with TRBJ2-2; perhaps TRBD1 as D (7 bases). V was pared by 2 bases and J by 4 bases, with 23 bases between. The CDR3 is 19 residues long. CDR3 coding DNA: TGTGCCAGCAGTTTAATTCGCGGGACAGCCAGGTCAGCCACCGGGGAGCTGTTTTTT. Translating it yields CASSLIRGTARSATGELFF.

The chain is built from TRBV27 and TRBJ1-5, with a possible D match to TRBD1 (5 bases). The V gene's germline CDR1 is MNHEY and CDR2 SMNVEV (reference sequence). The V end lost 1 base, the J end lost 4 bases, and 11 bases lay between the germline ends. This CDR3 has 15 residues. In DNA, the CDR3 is TGTGCCAGCAGTTTATTTTTGGCAGGGAATCAGCCCCAGCATTTT. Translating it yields CASSLFLAGNQPQHF.

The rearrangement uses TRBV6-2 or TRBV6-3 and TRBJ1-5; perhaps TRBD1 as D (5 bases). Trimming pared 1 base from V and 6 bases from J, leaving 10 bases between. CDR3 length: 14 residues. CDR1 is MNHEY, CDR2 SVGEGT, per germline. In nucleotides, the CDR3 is TGTGCCAGCAGTTACTGGCAGGGTATTCAGCCCCAGCATTTT. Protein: CASSYWQGIQPQHF.

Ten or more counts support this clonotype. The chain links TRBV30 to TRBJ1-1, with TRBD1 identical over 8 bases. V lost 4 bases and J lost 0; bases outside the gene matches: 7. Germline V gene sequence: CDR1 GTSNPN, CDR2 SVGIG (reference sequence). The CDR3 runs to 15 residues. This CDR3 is CAWKIRDRLNTEAFF. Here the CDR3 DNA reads TGTGCCTGGAAAATCCGGGACAGGTTGAACACTGAAGCTTTCTTT.

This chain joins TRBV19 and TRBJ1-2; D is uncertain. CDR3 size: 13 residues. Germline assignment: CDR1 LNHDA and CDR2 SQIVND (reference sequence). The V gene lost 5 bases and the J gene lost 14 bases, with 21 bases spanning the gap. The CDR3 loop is CASSFSPGRPLTF. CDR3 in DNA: TGTGCCAGTAGTTTCTCCCCTGGGAGACCTTTAACCTTC.

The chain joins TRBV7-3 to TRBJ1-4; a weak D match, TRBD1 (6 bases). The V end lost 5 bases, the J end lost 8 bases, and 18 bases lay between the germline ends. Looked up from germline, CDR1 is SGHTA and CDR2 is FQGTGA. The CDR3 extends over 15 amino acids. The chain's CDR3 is CASSEQGGPREKLFF. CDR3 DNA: TGTGCCAGCAGCGAACAGGGAGGGCCCCGAGAAAAACTGTTTTTT.

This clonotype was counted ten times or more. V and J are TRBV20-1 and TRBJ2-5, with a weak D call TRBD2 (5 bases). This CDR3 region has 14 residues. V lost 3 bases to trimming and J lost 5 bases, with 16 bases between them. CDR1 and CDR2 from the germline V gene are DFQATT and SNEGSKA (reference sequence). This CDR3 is CSASRVEGVETQYF. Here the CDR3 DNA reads TGCAGTGCTAGTCGTGTTGAGGGAGTTGAGACCCAGTACTTC.

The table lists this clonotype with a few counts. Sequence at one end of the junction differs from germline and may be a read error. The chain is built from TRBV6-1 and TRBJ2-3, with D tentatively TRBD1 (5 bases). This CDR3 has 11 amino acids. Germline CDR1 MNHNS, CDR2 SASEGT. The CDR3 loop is CACRVSDTQYF. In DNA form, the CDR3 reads TGTGCCTGCAGGGTTTCAGATACGCAGTATTTT.

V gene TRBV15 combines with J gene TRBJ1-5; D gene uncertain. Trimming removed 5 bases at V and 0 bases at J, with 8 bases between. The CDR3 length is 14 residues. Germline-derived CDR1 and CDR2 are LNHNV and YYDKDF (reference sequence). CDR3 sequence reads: CATSFRNSNQPQHF. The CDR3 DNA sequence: TGTGCCACCAGCTTCCGCAATAGCAATCAGCCCCAGCATTTT.